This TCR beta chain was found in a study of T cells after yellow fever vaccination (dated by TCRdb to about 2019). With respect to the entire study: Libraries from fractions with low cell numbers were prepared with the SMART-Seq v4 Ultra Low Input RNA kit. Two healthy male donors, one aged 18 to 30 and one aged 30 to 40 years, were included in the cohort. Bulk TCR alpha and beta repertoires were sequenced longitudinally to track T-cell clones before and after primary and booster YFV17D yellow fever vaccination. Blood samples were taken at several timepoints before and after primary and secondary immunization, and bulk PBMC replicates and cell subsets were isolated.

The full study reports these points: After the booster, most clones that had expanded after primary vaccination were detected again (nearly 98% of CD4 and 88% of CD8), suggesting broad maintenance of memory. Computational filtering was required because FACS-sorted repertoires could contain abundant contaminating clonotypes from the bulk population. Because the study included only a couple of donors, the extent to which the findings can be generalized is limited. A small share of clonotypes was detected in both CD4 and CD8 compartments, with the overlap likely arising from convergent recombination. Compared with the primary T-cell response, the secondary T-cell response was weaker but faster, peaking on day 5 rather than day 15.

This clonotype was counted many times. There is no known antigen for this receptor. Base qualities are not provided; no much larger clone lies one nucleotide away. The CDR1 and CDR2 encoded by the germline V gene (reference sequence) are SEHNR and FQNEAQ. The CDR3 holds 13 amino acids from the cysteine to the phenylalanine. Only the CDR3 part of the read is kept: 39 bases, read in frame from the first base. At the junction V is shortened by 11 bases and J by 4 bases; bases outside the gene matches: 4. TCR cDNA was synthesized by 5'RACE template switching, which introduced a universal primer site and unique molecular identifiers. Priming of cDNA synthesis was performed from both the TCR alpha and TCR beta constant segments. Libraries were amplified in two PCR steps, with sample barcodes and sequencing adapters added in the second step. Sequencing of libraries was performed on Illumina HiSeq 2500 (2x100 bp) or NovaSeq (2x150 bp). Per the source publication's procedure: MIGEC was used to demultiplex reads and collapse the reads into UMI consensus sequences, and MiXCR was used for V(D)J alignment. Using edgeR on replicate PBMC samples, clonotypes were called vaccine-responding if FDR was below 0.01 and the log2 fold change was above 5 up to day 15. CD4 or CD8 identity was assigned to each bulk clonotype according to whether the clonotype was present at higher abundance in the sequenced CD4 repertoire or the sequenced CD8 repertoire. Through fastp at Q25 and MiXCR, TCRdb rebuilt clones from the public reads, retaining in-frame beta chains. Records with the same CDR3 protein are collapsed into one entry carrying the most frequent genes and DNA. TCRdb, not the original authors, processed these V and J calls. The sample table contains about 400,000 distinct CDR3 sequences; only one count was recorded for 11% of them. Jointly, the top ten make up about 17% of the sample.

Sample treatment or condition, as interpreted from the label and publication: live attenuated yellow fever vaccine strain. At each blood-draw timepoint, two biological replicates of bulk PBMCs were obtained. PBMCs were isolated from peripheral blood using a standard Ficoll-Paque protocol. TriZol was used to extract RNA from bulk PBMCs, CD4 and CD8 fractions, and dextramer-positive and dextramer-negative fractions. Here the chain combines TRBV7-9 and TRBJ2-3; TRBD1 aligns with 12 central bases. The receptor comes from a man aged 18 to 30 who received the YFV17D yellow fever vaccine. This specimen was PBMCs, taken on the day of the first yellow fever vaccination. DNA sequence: TGTGCCGGTGGGACAGGGGGCTCAGATACGCAGTATTTT. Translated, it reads CAGGTGGSDTQYF.